This TCR beta chain was sequenced during a study of T cells after yellow fever vaccination. Study summary: Preparation of fractions with low cell numbers was performed using SMART-Seq v4 Ultra Low Input. Study-wide results and limits: Researchers noted that a small share of clonotypes showed up in both CD4 and CD8 compartments.

The study made its TCR cDNA through 5'RACE template switching. That step introduced a universal primer site along with UMIs. TCRdb re-analysed the 5' RACE reads in MiXCR, keeping a single row per CDR3 protein. The sample carries tens of thousands of distinct CDR3 sequences, about 7.9% recorded once. The CDR3 loop spans 15 amino acids. Germline lookup yields CDR1 SGHTA and CDR2 FQGTGA. Trimming stripped 0 bases from V and 5 bases from J, with 13 bases between. In its sample, this clonotype was seen many times. The antigen is unknown. This chain connects TRBV7-3 to TRBJ1-2; no clear D gene. Sequencing used CD8+ T cells sorted from PBMCs, obtained roughly 15 days after the first yellow fever vaccination. This TCR was sampled from a man between 18 and 29 years old who received the YFV17D yellow fever vaccine. This chain's CDR3 is CASSLTGESGYGYTF. CDR3 in DNA: TGTGCCAGCAGCTTAACAGGCGAGAGTGGGTATGGCTACACCTTC.